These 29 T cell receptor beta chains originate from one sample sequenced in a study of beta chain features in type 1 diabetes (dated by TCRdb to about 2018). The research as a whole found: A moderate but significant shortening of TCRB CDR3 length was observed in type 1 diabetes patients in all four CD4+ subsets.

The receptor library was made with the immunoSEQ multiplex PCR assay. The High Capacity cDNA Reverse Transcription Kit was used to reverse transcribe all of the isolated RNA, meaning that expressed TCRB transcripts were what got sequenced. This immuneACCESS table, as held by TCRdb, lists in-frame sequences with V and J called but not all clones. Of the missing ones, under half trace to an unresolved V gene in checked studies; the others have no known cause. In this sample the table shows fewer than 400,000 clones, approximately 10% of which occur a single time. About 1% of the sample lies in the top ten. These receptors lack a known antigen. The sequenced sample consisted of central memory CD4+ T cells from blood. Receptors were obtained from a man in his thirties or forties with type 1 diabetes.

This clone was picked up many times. The CDR3 DNA sequence: TGTGCCAGCAGCTTCGGACCGACCTCTGGAAACACCATATATTTT. Translated, it gives CASSFGPTSGNTIYF. J is TRBJ1-3 and V is TRBV7-9; D unresolved. This CDR3 has 15 residues. Germline-derived CDR1 and CDR2 are SEHNR and FQNEAQ (reference sequence). V lost 3 bases and J lost 0, with 9 bases in between.

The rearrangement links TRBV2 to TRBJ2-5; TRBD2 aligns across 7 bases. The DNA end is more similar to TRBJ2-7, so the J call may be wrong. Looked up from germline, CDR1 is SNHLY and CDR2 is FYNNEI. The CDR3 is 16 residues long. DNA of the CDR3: TGTGCCAGCAGTGAAGCTGGAAAGCGGGGATACTACGAGCAGTACTTC. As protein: CASSEAGKRGYYEQYF.

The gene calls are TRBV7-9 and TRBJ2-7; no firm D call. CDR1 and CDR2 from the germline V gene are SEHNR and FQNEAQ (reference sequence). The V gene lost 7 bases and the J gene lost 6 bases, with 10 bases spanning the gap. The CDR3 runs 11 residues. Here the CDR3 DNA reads TGTGCCAGCACCCCTGAGGTCGAGCAGTACTTC. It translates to CASTPEVEQYF. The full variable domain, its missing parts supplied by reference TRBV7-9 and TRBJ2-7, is DTGVSQNPRHKITKRGQNVTFRCDPISEHNRLYWYRQTLGQGPEFLTYFQNEAQLEKSRLLSDRFSAERPKGSFSTLEIQRTEQGDSAMYLCASTPEVEQYFGPGTRLTVT.

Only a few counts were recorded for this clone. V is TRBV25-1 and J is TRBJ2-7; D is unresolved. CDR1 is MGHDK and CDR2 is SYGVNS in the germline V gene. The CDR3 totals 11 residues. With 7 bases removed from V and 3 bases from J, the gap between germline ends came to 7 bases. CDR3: CASTIYYEQYF. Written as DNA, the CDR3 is TGTGCCAGCACGATCTACTACGAGCAGTACTTC.

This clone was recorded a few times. The CDR3 DNA reads TGTGCCAGCAGTGAAGCCAGGGCAGGGGGGCATTTT. It codes for CASSEARAGGHF. The chain carries TRBV2 and TRBJ1-5; 7 nucleotides agree with TRBD1. The CDR3 covers 12 residues. The germline V gene has CDR1 SNHLY and CDR2 FYNNEI. V gave up 0 bases and J gave up 15 bases; unmatched junction bases: 5.

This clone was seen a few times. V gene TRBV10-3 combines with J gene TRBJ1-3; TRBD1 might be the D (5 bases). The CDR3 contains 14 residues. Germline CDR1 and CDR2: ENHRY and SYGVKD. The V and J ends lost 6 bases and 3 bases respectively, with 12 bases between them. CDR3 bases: TGTGCCATCAGGGACGGGACGGGTGGAAACACCATATATTTT. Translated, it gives CAIRDGTGGNTIYF.

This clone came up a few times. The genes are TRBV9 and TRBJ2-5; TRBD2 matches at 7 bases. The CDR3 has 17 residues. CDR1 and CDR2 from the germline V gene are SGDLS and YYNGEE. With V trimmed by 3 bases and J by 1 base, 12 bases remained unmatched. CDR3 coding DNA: TGTGCCAGCAGCGGTCCAGGCTCGCGGGGGACCCAAGAGACCCAGTACTTC. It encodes CASSGPGSRGTQETQYF.

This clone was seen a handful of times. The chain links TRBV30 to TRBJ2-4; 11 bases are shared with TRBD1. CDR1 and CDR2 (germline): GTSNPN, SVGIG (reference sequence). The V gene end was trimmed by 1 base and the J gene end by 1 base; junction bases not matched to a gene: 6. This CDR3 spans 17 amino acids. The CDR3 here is CAWSDGQGAGAKNIQYF. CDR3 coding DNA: TGTGCCTGGAGTGACGGACAGGGGGCGGGGGCCAAAAACATTCAGTACTTC.

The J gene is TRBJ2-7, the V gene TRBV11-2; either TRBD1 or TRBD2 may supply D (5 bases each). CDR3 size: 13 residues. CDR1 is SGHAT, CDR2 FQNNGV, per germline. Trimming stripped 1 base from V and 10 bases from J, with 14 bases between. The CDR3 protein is CASSLAGTDTQYF. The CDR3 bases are TGTGCCAGCAGCTTAGCGGGGACGGATACACAGTACTTC.

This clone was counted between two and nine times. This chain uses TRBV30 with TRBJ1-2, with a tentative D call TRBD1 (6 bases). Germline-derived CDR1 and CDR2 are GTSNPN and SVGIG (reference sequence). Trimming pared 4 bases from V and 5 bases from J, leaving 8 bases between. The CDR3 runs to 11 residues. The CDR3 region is CAWNRVYGYTF. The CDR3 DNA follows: TGTGCCTGGAACAGGGTATATGGCTACACCTTC.

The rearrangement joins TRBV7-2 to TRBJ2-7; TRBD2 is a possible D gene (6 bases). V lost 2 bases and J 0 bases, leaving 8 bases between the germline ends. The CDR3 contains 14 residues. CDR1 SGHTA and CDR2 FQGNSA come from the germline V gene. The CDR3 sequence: CASSLMEGSYEQYF. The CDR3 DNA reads TGTGCCAGCAGCTTAATGGAGGGCTCCTACGAGCAGTACTTC.

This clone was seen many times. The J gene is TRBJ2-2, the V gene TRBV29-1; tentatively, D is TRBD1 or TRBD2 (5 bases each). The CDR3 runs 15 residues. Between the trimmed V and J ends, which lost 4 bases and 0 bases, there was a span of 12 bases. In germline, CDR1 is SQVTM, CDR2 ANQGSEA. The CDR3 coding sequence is TGCAGCGTTGGCACGGGGCGAACGAACACCGGGGAGCTGTTTTTT. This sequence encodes CSVGTGRTNTGELFF.

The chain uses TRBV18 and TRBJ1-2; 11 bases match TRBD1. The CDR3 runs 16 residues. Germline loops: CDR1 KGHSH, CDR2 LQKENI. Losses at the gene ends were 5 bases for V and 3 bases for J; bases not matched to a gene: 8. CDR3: CASSTSGTGGYYGYTF. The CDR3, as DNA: TGTGCCAGCTCAACGTCGGGGACAGGGGGATACTATGGCTACACCTTC.

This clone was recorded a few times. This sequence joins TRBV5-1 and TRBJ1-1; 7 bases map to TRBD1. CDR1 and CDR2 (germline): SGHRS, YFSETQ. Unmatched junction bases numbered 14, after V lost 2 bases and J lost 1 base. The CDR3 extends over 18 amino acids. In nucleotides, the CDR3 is TGCGCCAGCAGCTTTTGGCCCCGGACGGGACAGTCGAACACTGAAGCTTTCTTT. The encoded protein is CASSFWPRTGQSNTEAFF.

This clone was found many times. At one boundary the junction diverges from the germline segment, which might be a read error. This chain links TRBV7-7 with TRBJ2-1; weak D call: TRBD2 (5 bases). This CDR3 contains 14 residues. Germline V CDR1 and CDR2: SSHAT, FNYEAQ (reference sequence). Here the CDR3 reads CASSLALAPIPKFF. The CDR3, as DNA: TGTGCTAGCAGCTTAGCGCTGGCTCCCATCCCCAAGTTCTTC. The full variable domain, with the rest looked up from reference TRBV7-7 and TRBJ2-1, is GAGVSQSPRYKVTKRGQDVTLRCDPISSHATLYWYQQALGQGPEFLTYFNYEAQPDKSGLPSDRFSAERPEGSISTLTIQRTEQRDSAMYRCASSLALAPIPKFFGPGTRLTVL.

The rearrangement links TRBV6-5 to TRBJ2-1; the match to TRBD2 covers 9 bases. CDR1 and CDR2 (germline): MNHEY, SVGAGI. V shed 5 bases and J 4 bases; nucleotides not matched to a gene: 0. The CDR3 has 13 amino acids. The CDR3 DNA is TGTGCCAGCAGTCTAGCGGGGTACAATGAGCAGTTCTTC. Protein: CASSLAGYNEQFF.

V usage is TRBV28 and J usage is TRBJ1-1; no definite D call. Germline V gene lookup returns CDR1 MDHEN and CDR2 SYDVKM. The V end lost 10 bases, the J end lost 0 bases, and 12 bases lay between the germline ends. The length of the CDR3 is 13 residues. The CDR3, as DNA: TGTGCCACCCTGACCGGGGTGAACACTGAAGCTTTCTTT. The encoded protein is CATLTGVNTEAFF.

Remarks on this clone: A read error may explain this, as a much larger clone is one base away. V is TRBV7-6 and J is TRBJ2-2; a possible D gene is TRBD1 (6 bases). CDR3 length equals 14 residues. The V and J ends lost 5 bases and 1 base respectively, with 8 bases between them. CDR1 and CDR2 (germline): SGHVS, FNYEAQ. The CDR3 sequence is CASSPGQNTGELFF. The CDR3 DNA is TGTGCCAGCAGCCCGGGACAGAACACCGGGGAGCTGTTTTTT.

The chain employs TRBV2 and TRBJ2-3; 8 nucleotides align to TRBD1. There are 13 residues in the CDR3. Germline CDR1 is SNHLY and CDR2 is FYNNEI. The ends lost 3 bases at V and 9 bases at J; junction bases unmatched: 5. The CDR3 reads CASSDTGGRTQYF. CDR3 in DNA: TGTGCCAGCAGTGATACAGGGGGACGAACGCAGTATTTT.

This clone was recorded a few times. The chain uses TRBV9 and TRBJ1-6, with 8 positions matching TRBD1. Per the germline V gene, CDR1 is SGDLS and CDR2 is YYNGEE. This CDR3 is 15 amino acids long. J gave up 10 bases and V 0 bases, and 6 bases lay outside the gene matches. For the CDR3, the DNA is TGTGCCAGCAGCGTAGGATTGGACAGGGAATCACCCCTCCACTTT. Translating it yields CASSVGLDRESPLHF.

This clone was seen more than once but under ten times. CDR3 amino acids: CASSSSGGLYNEQFF. CDR3 bases: TGTGCCAGCAGCTCTAGCGGGGGGCTATACAATGAGCAGTTCTTC. The J gene is TRBJ2-1, the V gene TRBV7-8; 11 positions agree with TRBD2. With 4 bases clipped from V and 4 bases from J, the junction kept 3 bases outside the gene matches. The CDR3 has 15 residues. Germline V gene lookup returns CDR1 SGHVS and CDR2 FQNEAQ. Filled out from reference TRBV7-8 and TRBJ2-1, the complete variable domain reads GAGVSQSPRYKVAKRGQDVALRCDPISGHVSLFWYQQALGQGPEFLTYFQNEAQLDKSGLPSDRFFAERPEGSVSTLKIQRTQQEDSAVYLCASSSSGGLYNEQFFGPGTRLTVL.

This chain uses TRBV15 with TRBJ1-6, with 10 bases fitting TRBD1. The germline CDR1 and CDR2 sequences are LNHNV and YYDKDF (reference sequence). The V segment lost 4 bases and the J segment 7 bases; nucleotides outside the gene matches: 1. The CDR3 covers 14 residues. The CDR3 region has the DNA TGTGCCACCAGCACGGACAGGGGGAATTCACCCCTCCACTTT. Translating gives CATSTDRGNSPLHF.

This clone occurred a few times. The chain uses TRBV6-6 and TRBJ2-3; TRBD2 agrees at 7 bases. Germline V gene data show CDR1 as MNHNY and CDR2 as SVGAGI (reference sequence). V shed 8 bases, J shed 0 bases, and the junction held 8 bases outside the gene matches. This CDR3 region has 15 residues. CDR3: CASLPKRGSTDTQYF. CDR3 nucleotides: TGTGCCAGCTTACCAAAGCGGGGAAGCACAGATACGCAGTATTTT.

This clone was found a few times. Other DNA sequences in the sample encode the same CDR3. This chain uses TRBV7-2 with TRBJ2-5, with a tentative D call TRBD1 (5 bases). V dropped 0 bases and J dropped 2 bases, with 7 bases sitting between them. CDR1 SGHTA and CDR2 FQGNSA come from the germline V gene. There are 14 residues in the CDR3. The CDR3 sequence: CASSLAQGQETQYF. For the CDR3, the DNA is TGTGCCAGCAGCTTAGCGCAGGGACAAGAGACCCAGTACTTC.

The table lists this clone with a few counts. This CDR3 reads CASRAPWGGYGYTF. The CDR3 DNA is TGTGCCAGCAGAGCTCCTTGGGGCGGCTATGGCTACACCTTC. V usage is TRBV6-5 and J usage is TRBJ1-2, with D possibly being TRBD1 (5 bases). Germline V gene lookup returns CDR1 MNHEY and CDR2 SVGAGI. The CDR3 has 14 residues. Trimming stripped 6 bases from V and 4 bases from J, with 15 bases between.

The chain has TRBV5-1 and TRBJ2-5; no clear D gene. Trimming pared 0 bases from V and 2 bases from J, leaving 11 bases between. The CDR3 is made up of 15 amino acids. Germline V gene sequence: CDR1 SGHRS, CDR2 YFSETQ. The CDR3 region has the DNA TGCGCCAGCAGCTTGGGTACAGCCGGTCAAGAGACCCAGTACTTC. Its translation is CASSLGTAGQETQYF. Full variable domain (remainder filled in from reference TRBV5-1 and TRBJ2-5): KAGVTQTPRYLIKTRGQQVTLSCSPISGHRSVSWYQQTPGQGLQFLFEYFSETQRNKGNFPGRFSGRQFSNSRSEMNVSTLELGDSALYLCASSLGTAGQETQYFGPGTRLLVL.

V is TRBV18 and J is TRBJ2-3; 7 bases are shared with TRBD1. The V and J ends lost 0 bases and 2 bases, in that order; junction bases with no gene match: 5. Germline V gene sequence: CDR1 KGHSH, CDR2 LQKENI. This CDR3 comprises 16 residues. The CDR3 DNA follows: TGTGCCAGCTCACCACCGAACAGGGGATACACAGATACGCAGTATTTT. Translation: CASSPPNRGYTDTQYF.

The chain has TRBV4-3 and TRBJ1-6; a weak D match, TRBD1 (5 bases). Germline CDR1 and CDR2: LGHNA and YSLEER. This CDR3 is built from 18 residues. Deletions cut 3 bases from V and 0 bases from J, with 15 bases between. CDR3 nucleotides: TGCGCCAGCAGCCAGGAAGTTCCGGGGGACTCCTATAATTCACCCCTCCACTTT. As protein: CASSQEVPGDSYNSPLHF.

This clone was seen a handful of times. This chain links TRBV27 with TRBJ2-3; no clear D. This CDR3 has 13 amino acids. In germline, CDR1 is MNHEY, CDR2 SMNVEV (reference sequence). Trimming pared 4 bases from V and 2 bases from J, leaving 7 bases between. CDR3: CASSYTYTDTQYF. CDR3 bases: TGTGCCAGCAGTTACACGTACACAGATACGCAGTATTTT.